Below are 21 T cell receptor beta chains sequenced from a single sample in a study of blood T cells in healthy people across ages. A second PCR, run for roughly 6 to 11 cycles, used a sample-barcoded 5' primer plus a J-beta primer mix. TCRdb ran MiXCR on the 5' RACE reads and lists one entry per CDR3 protein. Of 1.5 million to 2 million distinct CDR3 sequences in the sample, around half are singletons; the top ten hold roughly 2%. The specimen sequenced was blood. These receptors were obtained from a woman aged 35 to 49 in good health.

The V and J genes are TRBV14 and TRBJ2-1, with 7 nucleotides matching TRBD1. Germline V CDR1 and CDR2: SGHDN, FVKESK. With 0 bases clipped from V and 6 bases from J, the junction kept 2 bases outside the gene matches. CDR3 length: 14 residues. This CDR3 is CASSQDDRANEQFF. CDR3 sequence (DNA): TGTGCCAGCAGCCAAGATGACAGGGCCAATGAGCAGTTCTTC.

The V gene is TRBV19, the J gene TRBJ2-4; D gene ambiguous. This CDR3 contains 13 residues. The V end lost 5 bases, the J end lost 6 bases, and 11 bases lay between the germline ends. Looked up from germline, CDR1 is LNHDA and CDR2 is SQIVND (reference sequence). As DNA, the CDR3 is TGTGCCAGTAGTCTTTTAGGTGTAAACATTCAGTACTTC. Residues: CASSLLGVNIQYF.

This chain uses TRBV2 with TRBJ1-2, with 7 bases matching TRBD1. Trimming cost V 4 bases and J 8 bases; bases outside gene matches: 10. The CDR3 has 14 amino acids. From germline, CDR1 is SNHLY and CDR2 FYNNEI. The CDR3 loop reads CASSATGDYGGYTF. Written as DNA, the CDR3 is TGTGCCAGCAGTGCAACAGGGGACTACGGCGGCTACACCTTC. Full variable domain (rest looked up from reference TRBV2 and TRBJ1-2): EPEVTQTPSHQVTQMGQEVILRCVPISNHLYFYWYRQILGQKVEFLVSFYNNEISEKSEIFDDQFSVERPDGSNFTLKIRSTKLEDSAMYFCASSATGDYGGYTFGSGTRLTVV.

For this clonotype: At one end, the junction sequence differs from germline, possibly due to a read error. The chain has TRBV7-2 and TRBJ2-7; 9 nucleotides align to TRBD2. The CDR3 has 16 residues. The germline CDR1 and CDR2 sequences are SGHTA and FQGNSA. In DNA form, the CDR3 reads TGTGCCAACAGCTTTCGGCTAGCGGGGTCCACTACCGAGCAGTACTTC. It translates to CANSFRLAGSTTEQYF. The complete variable domain, with remaining parts taken from reference TRBV7-2 and TRBJ2-7, reads GAGVSQSPSNKVTEKGKDVELRCDPISGHTALYWYRQSLGQGLEFLIYFQGNSAPDKSGLPSDRFSAERTGGSVSTLTIQRTQQEDSAVYLCANSFRLAGSTTEQYFGPGTRLTVT.

This rearrangement joins TRBV5-4 to TRBJ2-1; D not certain. The germline V and J ends were trimmed by 4 bases and 8 bases, with 13 bases remaining between them. The CDR3 loop spans 13 amino acids. Germline V CDR1 and CDR2: SGHNT, YYREEE (reference sequence). CDR3 residues: CASSLDQYYEQFF. For the CDR3, the DNA is TGTGCCAGCAGCCTGGACCAGTACTATGAGCAGTTCTTC.

Here the CDR3 DNA reads TGTGCCAGCTCACACCGGGACAGATTTGATGAGCAGTACTTC. As protein: CASSHRDRFDEQYF. The V call is TRBV18, the J call TRBJ2-5, with TRBD1 matching 7 bases. CDR3 length: 14 residues. Per the germline V gene, CDR1 is KGHSH and CDR2 is LQKENI. J lost 11 bases, V lost 4 bases, and 13 bases had no gene match.

This clonotype was recorded only once. This chain connects TRBV7-9 to TRBJ1-5, with 10 bases that match TRBD1. The germline V gene encodes CDR1 SEHNR and CDR2 FQNEAQ (reference sequence). The J segment lost 2 bases and the V segment lost 4 bases, leaving 11 bases of the junction unmatched. This CDR3 contains 18 residues. The CDR3 nucleotides read TGTGCCAGCAGCTCCGACAGGGGGCATCTCTTCGGCAATCAGCCCCAGCATTTT. This gives the protein CASSSDRGHLFGNQPQHF.

Only a few counts were recorded for this clonotype. This chain links TRBV5-1 with TRBJ2-1, with 9 positions matching TRBD1. The CDR3 has 16 residues. Trimming took 2 bases from V and 2 from J; bases not matched to a gene: 5. Germline values: CDR1 SGHRS, CDR2 YFSETQ. The CDR3 DNA sequence: TGCGCCAGCAGCTTTAGGGGACAGGGAGCCTACAATGAGCAGTTCTTC. It encodes CASSFRGQGAYNEQFF.

V and J are TRBV4-1 and TRBJ2-3, with 11 positions matching TRBD2. This CDR3 has 18 residues. The germline gives CDR1 MGHRA, CDR2 YSYEKL. V dropped 1 base and J dropped 4; count of bases not matched to a gene: 10. The CDR3 DNA reads TGCGCCAGCAGCCAAGCCCTAACTAGCGGGGGCGTATCAGATACGCAGTATTTT. As protein: CASSQALTSGGVSDTQYF.

J is TRBJ2-3 and V is TRBV4-3, with D tentatively TRBD1 or TRBD2 (5 bases each). V was pared by 1 base and J by 0 bases, with 11 bases between. CDR3 size: 16 residues. In germline, CDR1 is LGHNA, CDR2 YSLEER. The CDR3 DNA follows: TGCGCCAGCAGCCAAGCTCTGGGACGAAGCACAGATACGCAGTATTTT. It yields the protein CASSQALGRSTDTQYF.

V is TRBV12-3 or TRBV12-4 and J is TRBJ2-5; 9 positions match TRBD1. Trimming cost V 6 bases and J 7 bases; bases outside gene matches: 6. The CDR3 has 13 amino acids. For the CDR3, the DNA is TGTGCCAGCAGAGCGCCGGGACAGGGGACCCAGTACTTC. It is translated as CASRAPGQGTQYF.

This clonotype was seen more than once but under ten times. The chain joins TRBV27 to TRBJ2-1; D call uncertain. The germline CDR1 and CDR2 sequences are MNHEY and SMNVEV (reference sequence). V was clipped by 8 bases and J by 0 bases, with 14 bases between them. The CDR3 length is 15 residues. CDR3 DNA: TGTGCCAGCCGCCCAGGCGTTAGCTCCTACAATGAGCAGTTCTTC. Translating it yields CASRPGVSSYNEQFF.

The chain joins TRBV10-2 to TRBJ2-4; perhaps D is TRBD1 or TRBD2 (6 bases each). The last part of the DNA fits TRBJ2-7 better; the J call may be wrong. Germline V gene data show CDR1 as WSHSY and CDR2 as SAAADI. This CDR3 has 12 amino acids. The CDR3 DNA sequence: TGCGCCAGCACTAGGGGGGATTACGAGCAGTACTTC. It encodes CASTRGDYEQYF.

V usage is TRBV10-3 and J usage is TRBJ2-3; TRBD2 aligns across 9 bases. CDR1 is ENHRY and CDR2 is SYGVKD in the germline V gene. V shed 0 bases and J 3 bases; nucleotides not matched to a gene: 7. CDR3 size: 17 residues. This CDR3 is CAISESMGGGETDTQYF. For the CDR3, the DNA is TGTGCCATCAGTGAGTCGATGGGCGGGGGGGAGACAGATACGCAGTATTTT.

This clonotype was seen more than once but under ten times. The genes are TRBV20-1 and TRBJ2-7, with D possibly being TRBD1 (5 bases). With the DNA end fitting TRBJ2-5 better, the J assignment may be wrong. Germline V gene sequence: CDR1 DFQATT, CDR2 SNEGSKA (reference sequence). The CDR3 is 14 residues long. CDR3 protein: CSAHAQGGVKTQYF. CDR3 DNA: TGCAGTGCGCACGCCCAGGGTGGTGTGAAGACCCAGTACTTC.

There are a few counts of this clonotype. The V call is TRBV20-1, the J call TRBJ2-3, with 9 bases lining up with TRBD2. Germline CDR1 DFQATT, CDR2 SNEGSKA (reference sequence). Trimming removed 0 bases from V and 4 bases from J; junction bases left unmatched: 8. This CDR3 is 16 amino acids long. CDR3 coding DNA: TGCAGTGCTAGAGATCCGGCTAGCGGGGCCGCAGATACGCAGTATTTT. Its protein product is CSARDPASGAADTQYF.

This clonotype was found a few times. The chain combines TRBV5-1 with TRBJ2-5; no clear D gene. Trimming pared 3 bases from V and 5 bases from J, leaving 20 bases between. Per germline, CDR1 SGHRS and CDR2 YFSETQ. The CDR3 contains 16 residues. Here the CDR3 reads CASSSGFYDKGETQYF. The CDR3 DNA reads TGCGCCAGCAGCTCCGGTTTTTATGACAAAGGGGAGACCCAGTACTTC.

V usage is TRBV29-1 and J usage is TRBJ2-7; a weak D match, TRBD1 (6 bases). This CDR3 region has 14 residues. CDR1 and CDR2 from the germline V gene are SQVTM and ANQGSEA. Trimming left V 7 bases short and J 7 bases short, with 23 bases between. Here the CDR3 DNA reads TGCAGCGCCAACAGGGACGGCTCCTACAATGAGCAGTACTTC. This encodes CSANRDGSYNEQYF.

This chain uses TRBV29-1 with TRBJ1-1; D remains unclear. The CDR3 contains 12 residues. Trimming shortened V by 4 bases and J by 1 base, and 7 bases separated the two germline ends. Germline CDR1 and CDR2: SQVTM and ANQGSEA. The CDR3 sequence: CSVVLPNTEAFF. The CDR3 DNA is TGCAGCGTTGTCTTGCCGAACACTGAAGCTTTCTTT. Full variable domain (missing parts from reference TRBV29-1 and TRBJ1-1): SAVISQKPSRDICQRGTSLTIQCQVDSQVTMMFWYRQQPGQSLTLIATANQGSEATYESGFVIDKFPISRPNLTFSTLTVSNMSPEDSSIYLCSVVLPNTEAFFGQGTRLTVV.

The V and J genes are TRBV5-1 and TRBJ2-1, with D tentatively TRBD1 (6 bases). Trimming cost V 1 base and J 7 bases, with 15 bases left between them. The germline CDR1 and CDR2 sequences are SGHRS and YFSETQ. This CDR3 contains 15 residues. CDR3: CASSLTGMRENEQFF. CDR3 bases: TGCGCCAGCAGCTTGACAGGGATGAGAGAGAATGAGCAGTTCTTC.

The J gene is TRBJ2-5, the V gene TRBV15, with 10 bases matching TRBD1. The J call could be wrong; TRBJ2-7 is a better fit for the DNA end. The CDR3 sequence is 16 residues long. Germline V gene sequence: CDR1 LNHNV, CDR2 YYDKDF (reference sequence). CDR3 sequence (DNA): TGTGCCACCAGCAGAGCGCCAGGGACAGGGGTGGACGAGCAGTACTTC. Translating it yields CATSRAPGTGVDEQYF.